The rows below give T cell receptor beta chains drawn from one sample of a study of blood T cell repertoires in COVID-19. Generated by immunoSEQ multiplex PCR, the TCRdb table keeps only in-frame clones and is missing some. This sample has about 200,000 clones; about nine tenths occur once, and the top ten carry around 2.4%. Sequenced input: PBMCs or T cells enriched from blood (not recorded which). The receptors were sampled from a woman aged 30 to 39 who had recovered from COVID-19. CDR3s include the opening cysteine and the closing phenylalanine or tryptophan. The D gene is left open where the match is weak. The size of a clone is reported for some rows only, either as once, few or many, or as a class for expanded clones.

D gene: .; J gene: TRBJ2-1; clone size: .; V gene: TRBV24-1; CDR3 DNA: TGTGCCACCAGCGGGGGAGGTTACAATGAGCAGTTCTTC; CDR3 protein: CATSGGGYNEQFF
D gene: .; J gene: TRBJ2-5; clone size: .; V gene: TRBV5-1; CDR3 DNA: TGCGCCAGCAGCTTGACCCTGAGCGAGTCCGCGGAGACCCAGTACTTC; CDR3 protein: CASSLTLSESAETQYF
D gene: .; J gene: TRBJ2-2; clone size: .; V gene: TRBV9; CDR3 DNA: TGTGCCAGCAGCGTCACCGGGACATCTAACACCGGGGAGCTGTTTTTT; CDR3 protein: CASSVTGTSNTGELFF
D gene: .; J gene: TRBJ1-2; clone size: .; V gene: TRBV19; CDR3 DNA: TGTGCCAGTAGTATAGACCCGGATGGACGGAGGGACTATGGCTACACCTTC; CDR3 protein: CASSIDPDGRRDYGYTF
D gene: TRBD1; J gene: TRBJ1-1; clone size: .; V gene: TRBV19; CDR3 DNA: TGTGCCAGTAATGAGGGGGCGTGGACTGAAGCTTTCTTT; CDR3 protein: CASNEGAWTEAFF
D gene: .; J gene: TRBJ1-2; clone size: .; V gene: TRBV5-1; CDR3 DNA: TGCGCCAGCAGCTTGGCCCCAGAGGAGGCCTATGGCTACACCTTC; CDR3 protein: CASSLAPEEAYGYTF
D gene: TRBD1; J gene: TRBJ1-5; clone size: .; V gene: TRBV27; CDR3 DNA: TGTGCCAGCAGTTTATCGCTCCGGGACAGGAACAATCAGCCCCAGCATTTT; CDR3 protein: CASSLSLRDRNNQPQHF
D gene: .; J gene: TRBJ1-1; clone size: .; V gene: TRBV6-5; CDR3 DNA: TGTGCCAGCAGTTCGCAGTACACTGAAGCTTTCTTT; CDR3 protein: CASSSQYTEAFF
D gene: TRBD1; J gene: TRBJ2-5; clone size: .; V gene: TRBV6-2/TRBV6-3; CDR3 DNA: TGTGCCAGCAGTAATCCGGGACAGGGGGCCTTGGCGGCATGGGAGACCCAGTACTTC; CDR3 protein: CASSNPGQGALAAWETQYF
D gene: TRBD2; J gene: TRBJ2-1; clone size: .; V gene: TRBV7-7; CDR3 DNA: TGTGCCAGCAGCGCGGGACTAGCAGTTTACAATGAGCAGTTCTTC; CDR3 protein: CASSAGLAVYNEQFF
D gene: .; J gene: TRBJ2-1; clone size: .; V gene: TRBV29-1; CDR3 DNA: TGCAGCGCCTTCGGGACAAAGAATGAGCAGTTCTTC; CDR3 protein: CSAFGTKNEQFF
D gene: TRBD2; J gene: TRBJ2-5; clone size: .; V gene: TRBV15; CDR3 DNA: TGTGCCACCAGAAACGGACTAGCGGGGACCCAAGAGACCCAGTACTTC; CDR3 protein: CATRNGLAGTQETQYF
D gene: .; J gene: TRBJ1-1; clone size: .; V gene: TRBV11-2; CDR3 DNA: TGTGCCAGCAGCTTTGACAAGCAGATGAACACTGAAGCTTTCTTT; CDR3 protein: CASSFDKQMNTEAFF
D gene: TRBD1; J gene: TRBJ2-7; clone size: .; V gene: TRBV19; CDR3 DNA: TGTGCCAGTTCGCTACGACAGGGCTCGTACGAGCAGTACTTC; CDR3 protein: CASSLRQGSYEQYF
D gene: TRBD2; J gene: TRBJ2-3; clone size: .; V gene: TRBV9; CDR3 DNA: TGTGCCAGCGGAGCGGGAGGGGAGGAAGATACGCAGTATTTT; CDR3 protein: CASGAGGEEDTQYF
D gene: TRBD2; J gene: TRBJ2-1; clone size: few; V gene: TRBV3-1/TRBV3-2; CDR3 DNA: TGTGCCAGCAGCCAAGGAATAGCGGGTGACAATGAGCAGTTCTTC; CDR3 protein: CASSQGIAGDNEQFF
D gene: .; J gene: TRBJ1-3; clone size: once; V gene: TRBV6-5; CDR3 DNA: TGTGCCAGCAGTTATTCGACAGGTGGAAACACCATATATTTT; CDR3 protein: CASSYSTGGNTIYF
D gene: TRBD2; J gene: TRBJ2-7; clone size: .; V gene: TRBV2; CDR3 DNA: TGTGCCAGCAGTGACGACCAGGGAGGGGCCGAGCAGTACTTC; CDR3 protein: CASSDDQGGAEQYF
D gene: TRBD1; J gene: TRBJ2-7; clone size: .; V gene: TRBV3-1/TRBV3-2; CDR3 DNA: TGTGCCAGCAGCCTAGGGGGACAGGGAGTGGACGAGCAGTACTTC; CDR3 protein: CASSLGGQGVDEQYF
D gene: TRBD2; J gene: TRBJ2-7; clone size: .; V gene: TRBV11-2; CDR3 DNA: TGTGCCAGCTTGGGCATCGGACTAGCGGGAGGGATCTCCTACGAGCAGTACTTC; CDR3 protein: CASLGIGLAGGISYEQYF